This T cell receptor (beta chain) was retrieved from a study of beta chain features in type 1 diabetes. Study conclusions and caveats: High TCR expression in some cells could lead to their over-representation in cDNA sequencing. Diminished insertions and augmented deletions at VDJ junctions characterized type 1 diabetes patients.

Sorting based on CD45RO/CCR7/CD25/CD127/CD95/CD27 separated CD4+ naive, central memory, regulatory and stem cell-like memory cells. Isolated RNA was reverse transcribed in full, so expressed TCRB transcripts were sequenced. Regulatory, naive and central memory T cell samples averaged about 3.5 million reads. Assay: immunoSEQ multiplex PCR; the TCRdb copy retains only in-frame clones and omits some. The table has 300,000 to 350,000 clones, about 18% seen once. The CDR3 totals 15 residues. Trimming removed 8 bases from V and 0 bases from J; junction bases left unmatched: 6. Per germline, CDR1 MNHNS and CDR2 SASEGT. This clone was picked up a small number of times. The antigen is not known.

Sequences were obtained from naive CD4+ T cells from blood. This receptor was taken from a woman under 30 in good health. This sequence joins TRBV6-1 and TRBJ1-5; 8 nucleotides align to TRBD1. The CDR3 nucleotides read TGTGCCAGCGGCCGAGACAGGGGTAGCAATCAGCCCCAGCATTTT. This encodes CASGRDRGSNQPQHF.